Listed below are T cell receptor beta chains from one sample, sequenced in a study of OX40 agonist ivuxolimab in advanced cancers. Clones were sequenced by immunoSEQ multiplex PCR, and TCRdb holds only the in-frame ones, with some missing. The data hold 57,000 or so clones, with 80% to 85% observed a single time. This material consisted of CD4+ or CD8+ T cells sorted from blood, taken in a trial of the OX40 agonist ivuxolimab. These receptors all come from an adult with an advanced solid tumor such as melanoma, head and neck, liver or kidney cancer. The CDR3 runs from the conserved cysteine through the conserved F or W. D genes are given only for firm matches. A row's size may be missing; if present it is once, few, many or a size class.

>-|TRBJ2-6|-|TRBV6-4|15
TGTGCCAGCAGTCCCGACAACTCTGGGGCCAACGTCCTGACTTTC
CASSPDNSGANVLTF
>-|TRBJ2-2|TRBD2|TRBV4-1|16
TGCGCCAGCAGCAGCACTAGCGGGAGTTTTACCGGGGAGCTGTTTTTT
CASSSTSGSFTGELFF
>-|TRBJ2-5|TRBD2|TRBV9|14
TGTGCCAGCAGCCCAGCGGGGGTGCGGGAGACCCAGTACTTC
CASSPAGVRETQYF
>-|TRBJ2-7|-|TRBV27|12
TGTGCCAGCAGTTTCCTCACCTACGAGCAGTACTTC
CASSFLTYEQYF
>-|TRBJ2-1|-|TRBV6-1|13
TGTGCCAGCAGGGCCTCGGGGCCCAATGAGCAGTTCTTC
CASRASGPNEQFF
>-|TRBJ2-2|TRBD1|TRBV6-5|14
TGTGCCAGCATAGGGACAGAGAACACCGGGGAGCTGTTTTTT
CASIGTENTGELFF
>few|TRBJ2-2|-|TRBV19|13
TGTGCCAGTAGGGGACCGAACACCGGGGAGCTGTTTTTT
CASRGPNTGELFF
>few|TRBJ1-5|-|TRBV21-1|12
TGTGCCAGCGTGAGGGGGGATCAGCCCCAGCATTTT
CASVRGDQPQHF
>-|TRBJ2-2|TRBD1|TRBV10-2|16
TGCGCCAGCAGGGGGGACAGGGCACCGAACACCGGGGAGCTGTTTTTT
CASRGDRAPNTGELFF
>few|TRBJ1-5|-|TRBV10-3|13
TGTGCCATCCGCCGGGGGGACAATCAGCCCCAGCATTTT
CAIRRGDNQPQHF
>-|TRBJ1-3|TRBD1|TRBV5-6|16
TGTGCCAGCAGCTGGCCGGGACAGGGGGCTGGAAACACCATATATTTT
CASSWPGQGAGNTIYF
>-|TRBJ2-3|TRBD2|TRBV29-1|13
TGCAGCGCCATAGCGGGAGTGGCAGATACGCAGTATTTT
CSAIAGVADTQYF
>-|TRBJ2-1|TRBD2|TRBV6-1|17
TGTGCCAGCAGTGACCCGGGACTAGCCAACTCCTACAATGAGCAGTTCTTC
CASSDPGLANSYNEQFF
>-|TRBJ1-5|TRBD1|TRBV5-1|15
TGCGCCAGCAGCCGGACAGGAGATAGCAATCAGCCCCAGCATTTT
CASSRTGDSNQPQHF
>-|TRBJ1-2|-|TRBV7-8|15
TGTGCCAGCAGCTTAGGAAAGTCCCGTGACTATGGCTACACCTTC
CASSLGKSRDYGYTF
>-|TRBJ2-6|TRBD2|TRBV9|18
TGTGCCAGCAGCGTCGGACTAGCGGGCTACTCTGGGGCCAACGTCCTGACTTTC
CASSVGLAGYSGANVLTF
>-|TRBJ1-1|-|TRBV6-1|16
TGTGCCAGCAGTGAAGCGCTCGGCCAGGGCTTCACTGAAGCTTTCTTT
CASSEALGQGFTEAFF
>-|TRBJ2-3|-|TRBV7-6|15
TGTGCCAGCAGCTTAGTGGGGGGGCGCACAGATACGCAGTATTTT
CASSLVGGRTDTQYF
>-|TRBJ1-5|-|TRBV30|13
TGTGCCTGGAGCCTAGGGGGAGATCAGCCCCAGCATTTT
CAWSLGGDQPQHF
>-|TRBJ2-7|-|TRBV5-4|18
TGTGCCAGCAGCTTGGTAGGGGCAATGGAAAGGGGGACCTACGAGCAGTACTTC
CASSLVGAMERGTYEQYF
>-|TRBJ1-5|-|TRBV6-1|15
TGTGCCAGCGCGAGATCCGGGGATGGAAAGCAGCCCCAGCATTTT
CASARSGDGKQPQHF
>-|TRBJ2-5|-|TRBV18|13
TGTGCCAGCTCACCATCGGGGCAAGAGACCCAGTACTTC
CASSPSGQETQYF
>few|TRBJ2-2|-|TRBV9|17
TGTGCCAGCAGCGATGCGACAGGCCGGTTGGACACCGGGGAGCTGTTTTTT
CASSDATGRLDTGELFF
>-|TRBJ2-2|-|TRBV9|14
TGTGCCAGCAGCGGGGCCAGGGCTACCGGGGAGCTGTTTTTT
CASSGARATGELFF
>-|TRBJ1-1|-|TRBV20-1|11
TGCAGTGCTAGTTGGGGCACTGAAGCTTTCTTT
CSASWGTEAFF
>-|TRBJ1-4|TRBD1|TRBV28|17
TGTGCCAGCAGTTCATTCGAAAGGGGGCGCGGTAATGAAAAACTGTTTTTT
CASSSFERGRGNEKLFF
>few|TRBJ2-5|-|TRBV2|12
TGTGCCAGCATGGCAGGGCAAGAGACCCAGTACTTC
CASMAGQETQYF
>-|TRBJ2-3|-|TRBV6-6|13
TGTGCCAGCAGTCCGGGGCACGGCGATACGCAGTATTTT
CASSPGHGDTQYF
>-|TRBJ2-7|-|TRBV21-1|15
TGTGCCAGCACCCCACGGACTAGCTTAACCTACGAGCAGTACTTC
CASTPRTSLTYEQYF
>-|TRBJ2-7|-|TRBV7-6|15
TGTGCCAGCAGCTTAGATATAGGGGGGTACTACGAGCAGTACTTC
CASSLDIGGYYEQYF
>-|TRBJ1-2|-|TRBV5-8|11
TGTGCCAGCAGCTTGCCGCGGGTCTACACCTTC
CASSLPRVYTF
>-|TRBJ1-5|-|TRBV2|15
TGTGCCAGCAGTGAAGACCCAGAGGGGAATCAGCCCCAGCATTTT
CASSEDPEGNQPQHF
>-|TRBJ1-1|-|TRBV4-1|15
TGCGCCAGCAGCCAAGAGACCCAGTCGAACACTGAAGCTTTCTTT
CASSQETQSNTEAFF
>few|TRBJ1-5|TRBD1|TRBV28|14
TGTGCCAGCAGTAGCGGACAGGGGGACCAGCCCCAGCATTTT
CASSSGQGDQPQHF
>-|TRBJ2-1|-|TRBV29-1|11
TGCAGCGTTGAAGAAGCCGTTGAGCAGTTCTTC
CSVEEAVEQFF
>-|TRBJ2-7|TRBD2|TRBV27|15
TGTGCCAGCAGTTCCGGGACTAGCAGAGACTACGAGCAGTACTTC
CASSSGTSRDYEQYF
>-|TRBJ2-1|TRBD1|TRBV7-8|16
TGTGCCAGCAGCTCACCGGACAGGGCGAACTACAATGAGCAGTTCTTC
CASSSPDRANYNEQFF
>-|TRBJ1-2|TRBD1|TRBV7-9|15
TGTGCCAGCAGCTTAGCCATGGCACAGGGGCTCGGCTACACCTTC
CASSLAMAQGLGYTF
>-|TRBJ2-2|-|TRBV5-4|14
TGTGCCAGCAGCTTGGAACCCAACACCGGGGAGCTGTTTTTT
CASSLEPNTGELFF
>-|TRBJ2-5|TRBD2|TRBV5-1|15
TGCGCCAGCAGCTTACGACTAGCGGGAGAAGAGACCCAGTACTTC
CASSLRLAGEETQYF
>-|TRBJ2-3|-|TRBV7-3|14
TGTGCCAGCAGCACAGGGACCAAGGGAGATACGCAGTATTTT
CASSTGTKGDTQYF
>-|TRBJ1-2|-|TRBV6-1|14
TGTGCCAGCAGTGTCAATGGGGCAGATGATGGCTACACCTTC
CASSVNGADDGYTF
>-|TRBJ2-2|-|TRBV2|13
TGTGCCAGCAAGCGGAGCGGTCCCGGGGAGCTGTTTTTT
CASKRSGPGELFF
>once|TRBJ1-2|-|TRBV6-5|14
TGTGCCAGCAGAAGCCGATCCTCGGGCTATGGCTACACCTTC
CASRSRSSGYGYTF
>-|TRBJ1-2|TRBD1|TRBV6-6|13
TGTGCCAGCAGGACAGGGGGCTTCGATGGCTACACCTTC
CASRTGGFDGYTF
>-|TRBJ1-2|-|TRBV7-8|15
TGTGCCAGCAGCTTAATGGCAGAAAATAACTATGGCTACACCTTC
CASSLMAENNYGYTF
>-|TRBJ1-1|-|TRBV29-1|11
TGCAGCGTACCAAGCAACACTGAAGCTTTCTTT
CSVPSNTEAFF
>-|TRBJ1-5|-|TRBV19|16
TGTGCCAGCAATAAACCTTGGGCCAATAGCAATCAGCCCCAGCATTTT
CASNKPWANSNQPQHF
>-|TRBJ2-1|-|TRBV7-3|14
TGTGCCAGCAGCCAGGACAGAAAGGGTAGGGAGCAGTTCTTC
CASSQDRKGREQFF
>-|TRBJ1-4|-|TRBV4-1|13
TGCGCCAGCAGCCAAATGGTTTCAGAAAAACTGTTTTTT
CASSQMVSEKLFF
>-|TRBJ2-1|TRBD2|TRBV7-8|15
TGTGCCAGCAGCCCCACGGGACTAGGATACAATGAGCAGTTCTTC
CASSPTGLGYNEQFF
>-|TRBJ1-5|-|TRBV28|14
TGTGCCAGCAGTAGTACTCATAGCAATCAGCCCCAGCATTTT
CASSSTHSNQPQHF
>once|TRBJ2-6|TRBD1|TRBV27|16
TGTGCCAGGGCGGGACAGGGCCCTTCTGGGGCCAACGTCCTGACTTTC
CARAGQGPSGANVLTF